This T cell receptor (beta chain) was identified in a study of regulatory T cells in long-lasting Graves disease. To make TCR beta libraries, researchers used iRepertoire HTBI primers and Arm-PCR of CDR3 regions. Each CDR3 protein is one row after TCRdb ran MiXCR on the multiplex PCR reads. The sample includes around 460,000 distinct CDR3 sequences, 20% to 25% of them seen just once. The time point: persistent/refractory GD, antithyroid drugs over 5 years with positive TRAb. Researchers made the TCR library from RNA that was extracted from PBMCs. The sequencing used peripheral blood mononuclear cells (PBMCs), collected when the disease was refractory, from a patient treated with antithyroid drugs. This clonotype originated in a female donor with Graves disease.

The CDR3 sequence: CAIWTSGDSTDTQYF. The DNA for the CDR3 is TGTGCCATCTGGACTAGCGGAGATAGCACAGATACGCAGTATTTT. V gene TRBV2 combines with J gene TRBJ2-3; 10 bases match TRBD2. The CDR3 consists of 15 residues. Germline CDR1 is SNHLY and CDR2 is FYNNEI. V was pared by 10 bases and J by 0 bases, with 7 bases of the junction left unmatched.